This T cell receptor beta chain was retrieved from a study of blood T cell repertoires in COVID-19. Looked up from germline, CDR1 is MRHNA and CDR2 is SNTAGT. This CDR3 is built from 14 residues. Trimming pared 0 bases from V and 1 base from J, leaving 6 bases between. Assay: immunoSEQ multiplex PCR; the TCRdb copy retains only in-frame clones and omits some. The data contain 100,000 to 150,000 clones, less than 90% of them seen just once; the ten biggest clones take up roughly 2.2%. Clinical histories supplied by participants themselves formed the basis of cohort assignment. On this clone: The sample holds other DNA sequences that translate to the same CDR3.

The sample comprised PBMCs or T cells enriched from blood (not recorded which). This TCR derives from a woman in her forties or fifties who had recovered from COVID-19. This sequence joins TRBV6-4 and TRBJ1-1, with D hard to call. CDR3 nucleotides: TGTGCCAGCAGTGACTCGTCAGAGAACACTGAAGCTTTCTTT. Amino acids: CASSDSSENTEAFF.